The clone carrying this T cell receptor (beta chain) showed up just a few times. These data originate in a study of blood T cell repertoires in COVID-19. About the research overall: Samples came from the United States, Italy and Spain, spanning acute and convalescent COVID-19.

Participants, about 18 to 89 years old, spanned approximately 26 US areas. Here immunoSEQ multiplex PCR was the method, and the copy in TCRdb shows in-frame clones only, minus some. This table has 230,000 or so clones, roughly four fifths appearing once. With 6 bases removed from V and 5 bases from J, the gap between germline ends came to 16 bases. This CDR3 has 15 amino acids. CDR1 MNHEY and CDR2 SVGAGI come from the germline V gene. V and J are TRBV6-5 and TRBJ2-2; D perhaps matches TRBD1 (6 bases). Material: PBMCs or T cells enriched from blood (not recorded which). The sequence was collected from a man aged 50-60 years who had recovered from COVID-19. This chain's CDR3 is CASSAGTMGTGELFF. The CDR3 DNA sequence: TGTGCCAGCAGCGCAGGGACAATGGGGACCGGGGAGCTGTTTTTT.